The next 9 T cell receptor beta chains were all read from a single sample in a study of cytomegalovirus exposure and HLA in healthy donors. The assay was immunoSEQ multiplex PCR, and TCRdb's table has in-frame clones only and misses some. The profile shows some 170,000 clones, 86% of them singletons. The specimen sequenced was PBMCs. The source is a woman in her twenties or thirties in good health and CMV-seronegative.

The chain recombines TRBV10-3 with TRBJ2-3, with D uncertain. The CDR3 loop spans 13 amino acids. Per the germline V gene, CDR1 is ENHRY and CDR2 is SYGVKD. Trimming removed 6 bases from V and 1 base from J, with 8 bases in between. The DNA for the CDR3 is TGTGCCATCAGGGCGGATCGCACAGATACGCAGTATTTT. As protein: CAIRADRTDTQYF.

The chain uses TRBV5-4 and TRBJ2-7; 10 bases align to TRBD2. The CDR3 runs 16 residues. Germline V gives CDR1 SGHNT, CDR2 YYREEE (reference sequence). The trim removed 0 bases at V and 6 bases at J, leaving 9 bases unmatched. CDR3 loop: CASSLDSGGLLGEQYF. CDR3 DNA sequence: TGTGCCAGCAGCTTGGATAGCGGGGGGCTATTAGGCGAGCAGTACTTC.

In its sample, this clone was seen once. This chain uses TRBV7-8 with TRBJ1-6; 10 bases agree with TRBD1. V gave up 4 bases and J gave up 7 bases; unmatched junction bases: 7. The CDR3 length is 16 residues. Germline CDR1 and CDR2: SGHVS and FQNEAQ. CDR3 loop: CASSSWEGQGNSPLHF. The CDR3 DNA is TGTGCCAGCAGCTCGTGGGAGGGACAGGGGAATTCACCCCTCCACTTT.

This clone appeared many times. The chain combines TRBV19 with TRBJ1-5; tentative D call: TRBD1 (5 bases). Trimming removed 5 bases at V and 0 bases at J, with 14 bases between. Germline CDR1 reads LNHDA; CDR2 reads SQIVND (reference sequence). The CDR3 loop spans 16 amino acids. The CDR3 DNA sequence: TGTGCCAGTAGTCTCAGAGGGGCGGGTAGCAATCAGCCCCAGCATTTT. Amino acid sequence: CASSLRGAGSNQPQHF.

This chain links TRBV7-6 with TRBJ2-5; TRBD2 might be the D (6 bases). This CDR3 spans 17 amino acids. Trimming stripped 1 base from V and 5 bases from J, with 20 bases between. Germline V lookup: CDR1 SGHVS, CDR2 FNYEAQ. The CDR3 spells CASSLVGTPGGWETQYF. CDR3 in DNA: TGTGCCAGCAGCTTAGTAGGGACTCCCGGTGGTTGGGAGACCCAGTACTTC.

This clone was counted between two and nine times. V gene TRBV30 combines with J gene TRBJ1-2; 8 nucleotides agree with TRBD1. The V gene's germline CDR1 is GTSNPN and CDR2 SVGIG (reference sequence). The CDR3 length is 13 residues. V lost 4 bases to trimming and J lost 4 bases; unmatched junction nucleotides: 5. The CDR3 DNA is TGTGCCTGGAACCGGGACAGGAGCTATGGCTACACCTTC. Its translation: CAWNRDRSYGYTF.

The J gene is TRBJ2-7, the V gene TRBV7-2; tentative D call: TRBD2 (6 bases). Trimming removed 5 bases at V and 3 bases at J, with 17 bases between. CDR1 SGHTA and CDR2 FQGNSA come from the germline V gene. This CDR3 region has 15 residues. CDR3 in DNA: TGTGCCAGCAGCGTCTCCGGGACTCCGGACTACGAGCAGTACTTC. This encodes CASSVSGTPDYEQYF.

The sample holds a few counts of this clone. The genes are TRBV12-5 and TRBJ1-2; possibly TRBD1 for D (5 bases). The V end was cut by 5 bases, the J end by 6 bases, with 13 bases between. CDR3 length: 13 amino acids. CDR1 and CDR2 (germline): LGHNT, FRNRAP. CDR3 residues: CASGSGGGDGYTF. For the CDR3, the DNA is TGTGCTAGTGGTAGCGGGGGAGGTGATGGCTACACCTTC.

The rearrangement links TRBV27 to TRBJ2-3, with 9 bases identical to TRBD1. J gave up 4 bases and V 2 bases, and 4 bases lay outside the gene matches. The CDR3 runs 15 residues. Germline V lookup: CDR1 MNHEY, CDR2 SMNVEV (reference sequence). For the CDR3, the DNA is TGTGCCAGCAGTTTAGGGGGACAGGGTTCAGATACGCAGTATTTT. The encoded protein is CASSLGGQGSDTQYF.